One and the same sample provided the 23 T cell receptor beta chains below, sequenced in a study of blood T cells in healthy people across ages. Sample-barcoded 5' priming and a J-beta primer mix drove a second PCR of roughly 7 to 11 cycles. Via MiXCR, TCRdb re-called the 5' RACE reads, giving one row per CDR3 protein. The sample gives about 720,000 distinct CDR3 sequences, about a fifth of which show up once; under 25% is in the top ten. The sample was blood. These receptors originate from a man in his 70s in good health.

This clonotype has ten or more counts. The rearrangement joins TRBV5-1 to TRBJ2-5; perhaps TRBD1 as D (5 bases). With 0 bases removed from V and 1 base from J, the gap between germline ends came to 13 bases. CDR3 length: 16 amino acids. Germline V gives CDR1 SGHRS, CDR2 YFSETQ. CDR3 sequence reads: CASSLVGSDIQETQYF. Written as DNA, the CDR3 is TGCGCCAGCAGCTTGGTCGGATCGGACATCCAAGAGACCCAGTACTTC.

This clonotype has a handful of counts. The chain couples TRBV7-2 to TRBJ2-1; 16 bases fit TRBD2. The CDR3 runs to 19 residues. J was trimmed by 4 bases and V by 5 bases; bases with no gene match: 11. Germline values: CDR1 SGHTA, CDR2 FQGNSA. The CDR3 spells CASSPPRGLAGGNYNEQFF. The CDR3 DNA reads as TGTGCCAGCAGCCCACCGAGGGGACTAGCGGGGGGGAATTACAATGAGCAGTTCTTC. The complete variable domain, with remaining parts taken from reference TRBV7-2 and TRBJ2-1, reads GAGVSQSPSNKVTEKGKDVELRCDPISGHTALYWYRQSLGQGLEFLIYFQGNSAPDKSGLPSDRFSAERTGGSVSTLTIQRTQQEDSAVYLCASSPPRGLAGGNYNEQFFGPGTRLTVL.

This clonotype was detected many times. The chain carries TRBV11-2 and TRBJ1-2, with 8 positions matching TRBD1. CDR1 is SGHAT and CDR2 is FQNNGV in the germline V gene. This CDR3 contains 14 residues. The V and J ends lost 1 base and 4 bases, in that order; junction bases with no gene match: 2. CDR3 sequence (DNA): TGTGCCAGCAGCTTAGTAGACAGGGGCTATGGCTACACCTTC. As protein: CASSLVDRGYGYTF.

This clonotype was seen a few times. The chain recombines TRBV9 with TRBJ2-1; 7 nucleotides align to TRBD1. CDR1 and CDR2 from the germline V gene are SGDLS and YYNGEE. Losses at the gene ends were 0 bases for V and 0 bases for J; bases not matched to a gene: 3. The CDR3 runs to 16 residues. Here the CDR3 reads CASSVEGDSSYNEQFF. The CDR3 DNA follows: TGTGCCAGCAGCGTAGAGGGGGACAGCTCCTACAATGAGCAGTTCTTC. Filled out from reference TRBV9 and TRBJ2-1, the complete variable domain reads DSGVTQTPKHLITATGQRVTLRCSPRSGDLSVYWYQQSLDQGLQFLIQYYNGEERAKGNILERFSAQQFPDLHSELNLSSLELGDSALYFCASSVEGDSSYNEQFFGPGTRLTVL.

The chain links TRBV19 to TRBJ2-3, with TRBD2 matching over 7 bases. J lost 2 bases, V lost 1 base, and 3 bases had no gene match. Germline assignment: CDR1 LNHDA and CDR2 SQIVND (reference sequence). This CDR3 is built from 15 residues. The CDR3 nucleotides are TGTGCCAGTAGTATAGTCGCGGGGGACACAGATACGCAGTATTTT. Its translation: CASSIVAGDTDTQYF.

This chain uses TRBV7-6 with TRBJ2-7; 8 bases line up with TRBD2. The J call may be faulty, since TRBJ2-1 better matches the DNA end. The CDR3 sequence is 18 residues long. Germline CDR1 reads SGHVS; CDR2 reads FNYEAQ. The CDR3 reads CASSFPGGESSPYNEQFF. CDR3 sequence (DNA): TGTGCCAGCAGCTTCCCGGGGGGGGAATCCTCACCTTACAATGAGCAGTTCTTC.

This clonotype was observed a handful of times. The J gene is TRBJ1-1, the V gene TRBV20-1, with 7 nucleotides matching TRBD1. CDR1 is DFQATT, CDR2 SNEGSKA, per germline (reference sequence). The CDR3 runs to 14 residues. Trimming took 2 bases from V and 3 from J; bases not matched to a gene: 6. The CDR3 nucleotides read TGCAGTGCTAGATCAGGGGGTTGGGACACTGAAGCTTTCTTT. Amino acids: CSARSGGWDTEAFF.

V is TRBV20-1 and J is TRBJ2-7, with TRBD1 matching over 8 bases. V was pared by 4 bases and J by 2 bases, with 10 bases of the junction left unmatched. Germline V lookup: CDR1 DFQATT, CDR2 SNEGSKA (reference sequence). The CDR3 runs 15 residues. In DNA, the CDR3 is TGCAGTGCTACCTCCCGGGACAGGTCTCCCTACGAGCAGTACGTC. It is translated as CSATSRDRSPYEQYV.

This clonotype turned up a few times. The gene calls are TRBV20-1 and TRBJ1-2; 8 positions agree with TRBD1. V lost 3 bases, J lost 3 bases, and 0 bases stayed unmatched. The CDR3 totals 12 residues. The germline V gene has CDR1 DFQATT and CDR2 SNEGSKA (reference sequence). CDR3 in amino acids: CSARGQDYGYTF. In DNA, the CDR3 is TGCAGTGCTAGGGGACAGGACTATGGCTACACCTTC.

The chain couples TRBV6-2 or TRBV6-3 to TRBJ1-5; 9 positions match TRBD1. The CDR3 length is 15 residues. CDR1 and CDR2 (germline): MNHEY, SVGEGT. Unmatched junction bases numbered 6, after V lost 4 bases and J lost 5 bases. In DNA form, the CDR3 reads TGTGCCAGCAGTTCCCCGGACAGGGGCTATCAGCCCCAGCATTTT. As protein: CASSSPDRGYQPQHF.

This clonotype was picked up a small number of times. J is TRBJ2-5 and V is TRBV28; D may correspond to TRBD1 or TRBD2 (5 bases each). The assigned J gene may be wrong: the sequence end matches TRBJ2-7 better. Per the germline V gene, CDR1 is MDHEN and CDR2 is SYDVKM. This CDR3 spans 15 amino acids. Here the CDR3 DNA reads TGTGCCAGCAGTTTGGGGGTTGGCGGATTGGACGAGCAGTACTTC. Encoded protein: CASSLGVGGLDEQYF.

The chain couples TRBV6-5 to TRBJ1-2; TRBD1 is a possible D gene (5 bases). Trimming took 5 bases from V and 1 from J, leaving 14 bases between them. The CDR3 runs to 15 residues. Germline CDR1 reads MNHEY; CDR2 reads SVGAGI. For the CDR3, the DNA is TGTGCCAGCAGTCCCGGGGCAGGGTTTAACTATGGCTACACCTTC. As protein: CASSPGAGFNYGYTF.

The rearrangement links TRBV7-3 to TRBJ2-3, with TRBD2 matching over 9 bases. V was clipped by 2 bases and J by 5 bases; unmatched bases: 5. The CDR3 has 15 residues. CDR1 and CDR2 from the germline V gene are SGHTA and FQGTGA. CDR3 sequence reads: CASSLQAGGQDTQYF. CDR3 DNA sequence: TGTGCCAGCAGCTTACAAGCGGGAGGTCAAGATACGCAGTATTTT.

V usage is TRBV12-3 or TRBV12-4 and J usage is TRBJ2-1; D is unresolved. The CDR3 is 12 amino acids. V lost 8 bases to trimming and J lost 3 bases, with 8 bases between them. CDR3 amino acids: CASAGNYNEQFF. The CDR3 region has the DNA TGTGCCAGCGCAGGTAACTACAATGAGCAGTTCTTC.

The chain joins TRBV5-1 to TRBJ1-1, with D maybe TRBD1 (5 bases). Germline V lookup: CDR1 SGHRS, CDR2 YFSETQ. Trimming removed 1 base from V and 3 bases from J, with 13 bases in between. The CDR3 has 15 amino acids. The CDR3 here is CASSLNGGWDTEAFF. CDR3 DNA sequence: TGCGCCAGCAGCTTGAATGGGGGGTGGGACACTGAAGCTTTCTTT.

J is TRBJ1-2 and V is TRBV19, with D maybe TRBD1 (5 bases). The germline V and J ends were trimmed by 0 bases and 8 bases, with 28 bases remaining between them. In germline, CDR1 is LNHDA, CDR2 SQIVND (reference sequence). The CDR3 length is 19 residues. CDR3 bases: TGTGCCAGTAGTATAGAAGCGAGCAGGAGGTGGGACGGGGCGAGCGGCTACACCTTC. It translates to CASSIEASRRWDGASGYTF.

The chain carries TRBV24-1 and TRBJ2-2; TRBD2 matches 7 bases. Germline lookup yields CDR1 KGHDR and CDR2 SFDVKD. The CDR3 loop spans 15 amino acids. The V and J ends lost 5 bases and 4 bases, in that order; junction bases with no gene match: 6. In DNA, the CDR3 is TGTGCCACCAGTGCCCTCGGGGGGACCACCGGGGAGCTGTTTTTT. Encoded protein: CATSALGGTTGELFF.

This chain uses TRBV6-2 or TRBV6-3 with TRBJ1-4, with 9 positions matching TRBD1. Looked up from germline, CDR1 is MNHEY and CDR2 is SVGEGT. The CDR3 spans 14 residues. The V segment lost 8 bases and the J segment 7 bases; nucleotides outside the gene matches: 8. CDR3 sequence: CASGLTGGSEKLFF. CDR3 sequence (DNA): TGTGCCAGCGGATTGACAGGGGGGAGTGAAAAACTGTTTTTT.

This chain connects TRBV19 to TRBJ2-7, with D possibly being TRBD1 (5 bases). CDR1 LNHDA and CDR2 SQIVND come from the germline V gene (reference sequence). Trimming stripped 2 bases from V and 3 bases from J, with 11 bases between. This CDR3 comprises 14 residues. The CDR3 nucleotides read TGTGCCAGTAGTATAACAGGACGAGGCTACGAGCAGTACTTC. Translated, it gives CASSITGRGYEQYF.

This clonotype was detected ten times or more. The chain carries TRBV7-9 and TRBJ1-4; D is unclear. The CDR3 runs to 13 residues. Trimming shortened V by 3 bases and J by 5 bases, and 7 bases separated the two germline ends. Germline V gene lookup returns CDR1 SEHNR and CDR2 FQNEAQ (reference sequence). CDR3 loop: CASSFNPNEKLFF. Written as DNA, the CDR3 is TGTGCCAGCAGCTTTAATCCCAATGAAAAACTGTTTTTT.

This clonotype was observed a few times. The V call is TRBV18, the J call TRBJ1-1; D might be TRBD1 (5 bases). Per germline, CDR1 KGHSH and CDR2 LQKENI. With 2 bases removed from V and 1 base from J, the gap between germline ends came to 14 bases. The CDR3 covers 16 residues. The CDR3 nucleotides are TGTGCCAGCTCACCAAGCAGCATAACAGGGAACACTGAAGCTTTCTTT. Protein product: CASSPSSITGNTEAFF.

The gene calls are TRBV29-1 and TRBJ2-5; TRBD1 agrees at 7 bases. CDR3 size: 12 residues. V gave up 6 bases and J gave up 2 bases; unmatched junction bases: 3. Germline loops: CDR1 SQVTM, CDR2 ANQGSEA. CDR3 sequence (DNA): TGCAGCGTCCGGGACAGACAAGAGACCCAGTACTTC. Translation: CSVRDRQETQYF.

This clonotype was observed a handful of times. The V call is TRBV27, the J call TRBJ2-7; TRBD2 matches at 10 bases. Gene TRBJ2-5 matches the end of the DNA better, so the J call may be wrong. Germline V gives CDR1 MNHEY, CDR2 SMNVEV (reference sequence). This CDR3 region has 14 residues. CDR3 nucleotides: TGTGCCAGCAGCGGACTAGCGGAACAAGAGACCCAGTACTTC. Its translation is CASSGLAEQETQYF.